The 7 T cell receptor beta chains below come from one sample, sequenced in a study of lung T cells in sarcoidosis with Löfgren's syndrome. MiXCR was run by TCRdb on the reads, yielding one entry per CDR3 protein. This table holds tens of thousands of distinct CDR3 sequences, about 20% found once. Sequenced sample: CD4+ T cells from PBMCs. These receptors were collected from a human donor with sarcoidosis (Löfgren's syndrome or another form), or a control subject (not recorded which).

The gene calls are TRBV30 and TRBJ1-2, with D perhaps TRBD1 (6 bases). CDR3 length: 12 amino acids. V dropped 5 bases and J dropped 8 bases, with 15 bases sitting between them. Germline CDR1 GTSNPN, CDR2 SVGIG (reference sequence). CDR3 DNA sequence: TGTGCCTGGGATAACAGGGTGAGGGGCTACACCTTC. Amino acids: CAWDNRVRGYTF.

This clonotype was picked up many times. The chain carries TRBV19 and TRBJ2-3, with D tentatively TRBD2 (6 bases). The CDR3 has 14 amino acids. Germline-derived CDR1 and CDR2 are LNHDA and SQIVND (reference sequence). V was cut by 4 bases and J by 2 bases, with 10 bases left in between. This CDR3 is CASSRRAVTDTQYF. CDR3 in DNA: TGTGCCAGTAGTAGGAGGGCCGTCACAGATACGCAGTATTTT.

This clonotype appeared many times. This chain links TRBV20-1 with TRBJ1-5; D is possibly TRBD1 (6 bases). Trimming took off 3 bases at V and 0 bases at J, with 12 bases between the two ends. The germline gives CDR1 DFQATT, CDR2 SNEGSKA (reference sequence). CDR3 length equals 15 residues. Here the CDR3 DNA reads TGCAGTGCTAGTGAGGGGGTTTATAGCAATCAGCCCCAGCATTTT. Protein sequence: CSASEGVYSNQPQHF.

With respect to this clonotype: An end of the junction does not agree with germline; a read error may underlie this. DNA of the CDR3: TGTGCCAGTAGTACGATACAGGTAAACACTGGAGCTTTCTTT. Translation gives CASSTIQVNTGAFF. This rearrangement joins TRBV19 to TRBJ1-1; weak D call: TRBD1 (5 bases). The CDR3 runs 14 residues. The germline CDR1 and CDR2 sequences are LNHDA and SQIVND (reference sequence).

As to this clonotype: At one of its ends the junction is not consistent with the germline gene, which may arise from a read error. CDR3 coding DNA: TGTGCCAGCAGTTTATCGGAGACCTACGGGCAGTACTTC. Its protein product is CASSLSETYGQYF. V usage is TRBV27 and J usage is TRBJ2-7; D is unclear. Germline assignment: CDR1 MNHEY and CDR2 SMNVEV (reference sequence). The CDR3 is 13 residues long.

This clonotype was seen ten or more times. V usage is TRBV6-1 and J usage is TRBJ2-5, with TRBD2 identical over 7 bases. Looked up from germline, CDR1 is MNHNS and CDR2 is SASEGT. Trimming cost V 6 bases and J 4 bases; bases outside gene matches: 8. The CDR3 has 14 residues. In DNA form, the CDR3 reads TGTGCCAGCAGAAGACCCTCGGGAGGAGAGACCCAGTACTTC. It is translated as CASRRPSGGETQYF.

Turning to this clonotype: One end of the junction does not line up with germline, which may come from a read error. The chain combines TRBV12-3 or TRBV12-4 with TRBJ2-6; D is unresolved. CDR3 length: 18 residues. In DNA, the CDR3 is TGTGTCAGCAGTTTGTTTGGGGAATCTGGGGCTGGGGCCAACGTCCTGACTTTC. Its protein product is CVSSLFGESGAGANVLTF.